The clone carrying this T cell receptor beta chain was found once. Other DNA sequences in the sample encode the same CDR3. The data derive from a study of shared clonotypes between healthy human individuals. About the study: Three plates were used per donor for CD4 naive, three for CD4 memory, two for CD8 naive and one for CD8 memory.

Germline V gene lookup returns CDR1 SGHVS and CDR2 FQNEAQ. The V segment lost 2 bases and the J segment 0 bases; nucleotides outside the gene matches: 4. The CDR3 runs 15 residues. The assay was run at deep level. Method: immunoSEQ multiplex PCR; TCRdb's copy keeps in-frame clones and lacks some. The table records fewer than 850,000 clones, less than 80% of them present only once. This sequence was found in a woman aged 30 to 39 in good health. Sequencing input: memory CD4+ T cells sorted from blood. Subset: CD45RA-negative fraction. The rearrangement links TRBV7-8 to TRBJ2-7; 7 bases map to TRBD1. The CDR3 DNA is TGTGCCAGCAGCTTACCGGGGACAGTCTCCTACGAGCAGTACTTC. Protein: CASSLPGTVSYEQYF.